This TCR beta chain came from a study of blood T cell repertoires in COVID-19. Germline V gives CDR1 SGHDT, CDR2 YYEEEE. Trimming took 7 bases from V and 8 from J, leaving 13 bases between them. The CDR3 is 13 amino acids. Original processing notes: Amplification of reference gene primers was used by the study to estimate nucleated cell counts. This table comes from immunoSEQ multiplex PCR, and its TCRdb copy is limited to in-frame clones, with some not included. Clonal size and the V and J genes are those of that table, whereas D and trimming came from the DNA. The sample includes a few hundred thousand clones, approximately 83% of them seen just once. All enrollees were roughly 18 to 90 years old and from about 25 US areas.

Sequencing was carried out using PBMCs or T cells enriched from blood (not recorded which). The gene calls are TRBV5-6 and TRBJ1-6; D is unclear. The sequence was collected from a man aged 30 to 39 who had recovered from COVID-19. This CDR3 is CASSWASDSPLHF. CDR3 sequence (DNA): TGTGCCAGCTCTTGGGCGTCAGATTCACCCCTCCACTTT.